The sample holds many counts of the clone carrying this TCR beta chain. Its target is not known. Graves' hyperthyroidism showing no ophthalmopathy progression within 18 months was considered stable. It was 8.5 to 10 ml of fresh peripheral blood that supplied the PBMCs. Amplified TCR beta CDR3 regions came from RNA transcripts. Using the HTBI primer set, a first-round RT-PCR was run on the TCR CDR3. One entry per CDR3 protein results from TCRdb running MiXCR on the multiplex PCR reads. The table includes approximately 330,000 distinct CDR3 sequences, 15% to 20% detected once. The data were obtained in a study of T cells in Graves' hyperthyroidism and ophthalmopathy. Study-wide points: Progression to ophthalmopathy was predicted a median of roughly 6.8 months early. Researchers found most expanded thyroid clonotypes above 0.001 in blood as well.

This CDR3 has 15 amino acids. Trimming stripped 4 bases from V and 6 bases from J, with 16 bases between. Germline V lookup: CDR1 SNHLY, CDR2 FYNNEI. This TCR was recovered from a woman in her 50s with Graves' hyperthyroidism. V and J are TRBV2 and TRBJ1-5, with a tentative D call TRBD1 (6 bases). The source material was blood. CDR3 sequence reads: CASSVHGQFGQPQHF. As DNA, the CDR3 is TGTGCCAGCAGTGTTCACGGACAGTTCGGTCAGCCCCAGCATTTT.